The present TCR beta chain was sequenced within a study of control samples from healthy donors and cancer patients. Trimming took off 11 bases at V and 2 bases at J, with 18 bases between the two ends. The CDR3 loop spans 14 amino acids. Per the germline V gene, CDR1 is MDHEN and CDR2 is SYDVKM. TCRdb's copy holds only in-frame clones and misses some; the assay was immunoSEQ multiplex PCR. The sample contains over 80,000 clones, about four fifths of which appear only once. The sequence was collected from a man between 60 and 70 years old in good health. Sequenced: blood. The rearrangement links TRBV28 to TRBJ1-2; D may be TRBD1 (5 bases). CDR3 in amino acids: CASHSGPWNYGYTF. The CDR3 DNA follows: TGTGCCTCCCACTCAGGGCCTTGGAACTATGGCTACACCTTC.